This record concerns one T cell receptor (beta chain) sequence. The target of this receptor is not known. No qualities accompany the bases; no much larger clone lies one base away. This sample is part of a study of blood T cell repertoires in COVID-19 (dated by TCRdb to the early 2020s). Looking at the study overall: The collaborator samples originated in the United States, Italy and Spain and spanned the acute and convalescent phases of COVID-19. Where HLA class I and class II types were available, the types were taken from metadata supplied by the sample provider, not from assay-based typing. The repertoires were made available in a free public database intended to serve as a resource for research on the immune response to SARS-CoV-2. Deeply sampled blood TCRbeta repertoires from subjects exposed to, actively infected with, or recovered from COVID-19 were included in the dataset. Samples were obtained from the ongoing ImmuneRACE study (first 160 participants) and from 1,000 to 1,500 subjects provided by 6 global collaborators. Sample metadata almost always included a de-identified subject ID, COVID-19 status, age in years and sex. The prospective study material was composed of cDNA or gDNA derived from T cells, B-cell-depleted T cells, or PBMCs. Broad study findings and their caveats: How much clinical and demographic metadata was included differed by source and by participant, and the metadata was provided uncurated.

Compared with germline, V lacks 2 bases and J lacks 1 base; bases without a gene match: 4. CDR3 length: 16 amino acids, cysteine to phenylalanine. The retained sequence is limited to the CDR3, 48 bases, with the frame set at the first base. Looking up the germline V gene (reference sequence) yields CDR1 SGHNT and CDR2 YYREEE. The collaborating institutions used their own protocols to collect whole blood in K2EDTA tubes. For TCRbeta analysis, collaborators shipped samples as frozen whole blood, isolated PBMCs, or DNA extracted from either of those sample types. TCRbeta CDR3 regions were amplified from genomic DNA using the immunoSEQ Assay, a bias-controlled multiplex PCR. The published analysis was carried out like this. The number of nucleated cells in each sample was estimated by amplification of reference gene primers within the assay. To quantify the absolute abundance of each unique TCRbeta CDR3 rearrangement, sequence reads were collapsed and filtered. For each sample, productive Simpson clonality was calculated as the square root of Simpson's diversity index over productive rearrangements. Not all clones reach the TCRdb copy of this immuneACCESS table, which keeps in-frame sequences only. Checked studies attribute under half of the gap to unresolved V genes and leave the rest unexplained. That table supplies the V and J calls and clone size; D and trimming were determined from the DNA. Present in this sample are 84,000 or so clones, more than 80% of which were seen just once. Of the sample, more than 10% is held by the ten largest clones.

The chain links TRBV5-4 with TRBJ2-1; 9 central nucleotides agree with TRBD2. The sample taken for sequencing was peripheral blood. The receptor comes from a human donor in a cohort sampled during active COVID-19. The nucleotide sequence is given as TGTGCCAGCAGCTTTGGCGGGGGGGCATCCTACAATGAGCAGTTCTTC. Protein translation: CASSFGGGASYNEQFF.